The entry below gives a single T cell receptor (beta chain) sequence along with its context. Antigen: not known. A junction end diverges from the germline sequence, so it may reflect a read error. The data derive from a study of tumor and adjacent non-tumor tissue in lung cancer. General study points: Tumor repertoires had a smaller top 100 clone share than normal lung.

The CDR3 loop spans 13 amino acids. Germline loops: CDR1 SGHNT, CDR2 YENEEA. No cell sorting was done before RNA was extracted from the tissue. This non-tumor lung sample came from over 3 cm beyond the tumor edge. A modified ARM-PCR protocol with three rounds of nested PCR amplified TCRbeta. MiXCR was run by TCRdb on the multiplex PCR reads, yielding one entry per CDR3 protein. The table has approximately 80,000 distinct CDR3 sequences, 65% to 85% seen once. This sequence was found in a man in his 60s with non-small cell lung cancer. The chain has TRBV11-3 and TRBJ2-3, with 8 bases aligning to TRBD1. The sample comprised distant non-tumor lung tissue. The CDR3 nucleotides are TGTGCCTGCAGCTTTCAGGGGGCAGATACCCAGTGTTTT. Translated, it gives CACSFQGADTQCF.